A single sample gave rise to the 8 T cell receptor beta chains below, sequenced in a study of CD8 T cells in Susac syndrome. An input of about 0.45 to 1 ug of RNA was subjected to reverse transcription using random hexamers. TCRdb analysed the immunoSEQ multiplex PCR reads with MiXCR anew, one entry per CDR3 protein. The sample holds about 200,000 distinct CDR3 sequences, about 95% seen once. Sequencing was done on a sample of CD4+ T cells from PBMCs. The receptors here all came from a human donor with multiple sclerosis.

The chain carries TRBV30 and TRBJ2-5, with D perhaps given as TRBD1 or TRBD2 (5 bases each). This CDR3 region has 20 residues. The V end lost 5 bases, the J end lost 5 bases, and 36 bases lay between the germline ends. CDR1 and CDR2 (germline): GTSNPN, SVGIG (reference sequence). The CDR3 reads CAWGTLPARRGVRAWETQYF. The DNA for the CDR3 is TGTGCCTGGGGGACGCTTCCCGCCCGACGGGGAGTTAGGGCATGGGAGACCCAGTACTTC.

The genes are TRBV6-5 and TRBJ1-5; 9 bases line up with TRBD1. Looked up from germline, CDR1 is MNHEY and CDR2 is SVGAGI. This CDR3 is 14 amino acids long. J was trimmed by 5 bases and V by 6 bases; bases with no gene match: 5. CDR3 sequence reads: CASRRRDRDQPQHF. DNA for the CDR3: TGTGCCAGCAGGCGCCGGGACAGGGATCAGCCCCAGCATTTT.

The chain is built from TRBV3-1 and TRBJ2-2, with D perhaps TRBD1 (6 bases). The germline V and J ends were trimmed by 3 bases and 4 bases, with 15 bases remaining between them. Germline-derived CDR1 and CDR2 are LGHDT and YNNKEL (reference sequence). CDR3 length: 16 amino acids. In nucleotides, the CDR3 is TGTGCCAGCAGCCAGAGAACAGGGATAGCCACCGGGGAGCTGTTTTTT. Its protein is CASSQRTGIATGELFF.

The chain employs TRBV29-1 and TRBJ2-3; D assignment may be TRBD1 or TRBD2 (6 bases each). The germline gives CDR1 SQVTM, CDR2 ANQGSEA. V lost 4 bases to trimming and J lost 2 bases, with 13 bases between them. The CDR3 extends over 14 amino acids. Here the CDR3 DNA reads TGCAGCGTTGTCCCGGGGGCCCTCACAGATACGCAGTATTTT. This translates into CSVVPGALTDTQYF.

The chain recombines TRBV30 with TRBJ1-6; 7 bases align to TRBD1. This CDR3 spans 16 amino acids. The trim removed 0 bases at V and 6 bases at J, leaving 8 bases unmatched. Germline V lookup: CDR1 GTSNPN, CDR2 SVGIG (reference sequence). CDR3 sequence reads: CAWSVLPGQINSPLHF. The CDR3 nucleotides read TGTGCCTGGAGTGTACTGCCGGGACAGATTAATTCACCCCTCCACTTT.

V usage is TRBV4-2 and J usage is TRBJ1-6; possible D gene TRBD1, 6 bases. This CDR3 has 14 amino acids. V gave up 4 bases and J gave up 10 bases, with 14 bases separating them. Germline V lookup: CDR1 LGHNA, CDR2 YNFKEQ. Here the CDR3 reads CASSPMGGGSPLHF. The CDR3 DNA is TGTGCCAGCAGCCCGATGGGGGGCGGCTCACCCCTCCACTTT.

This sequence joins TRBV29-1 and TRBJ2-6; D gene uncertain. Germline CDR1 SQVTM, CDR2 ANQGSEA. This CDR3 spans 13 amino acids. V gave up 2 bases and J gave up 0 bases, with 2 bases separating them. CDR3 coding DNA: TGCAGCGTTGAAAGCTCTGGGGCCAACGTCCTGACTTTC. Its protein is CSVESSGANVLTF.

The chain uses TRBV20-1 and TRBJ2-7, with D perhaps TRBD2 (5 bases). The CDR3 contains 13 residues. Between the trimmed V and J ends, which lost 6 bases and 2 bases, there was a span of 14 bases. Germline CDR1 reads DFQATT; CDR2 reads SNEGSKA (reference sequence). CDR3 DNA: TGCAGTGCGCGGGCAACCCCAACCTACGAGCAGTACTTC. It yields the protein CSARATPTYEQYF.